Below are 15 T cell receptor beta chains sequenced from a single sample in a study of shared clonotypes between healthy human individuals. Only in-frame clones appear in the TCRdb table, and some are missing; sequencing was by immunoSEQ multiplex PCR. The sample has some 2,400,000 clones; almost 96% are singletons. Sequenced: naive CD4+ T cells sorted from blood. Subset defined: CD45RA+ positively selected. The source of these receptors is a man between 18 and 29 years old in good health.

The chain is built from TRBV29-1 and TRBJ2-1; tentatively, D is TRBD1 (5 bases). This CDR3 region has 15 residues. Germline lookup yields CDR1 SQVTM and CDR2 ANQGSEA. Trimming pared 4 bases from V and 4 bases from J, leaving 17 bases between. The CDR3, as DNA: TGCAGCGTTGTATCGTTATGGGGCAGGTACAATGAGCAGTTCTTC. Translation gives CSVVSLWGRYNEQFF.

The chain is built from TRBV25-1 and TRBJ1-5; tentatively, D is TRBD1 (6 bases). This CDR3 region has 15 residues. V lost 9 bases to trimming and J lost 0 bases, with 15 bases between them. Germline V gene sequence: CDR1 MGHDK, CDR2 SYGVNS. The CDR3 is CARTGEDPSNQPQHF. As DNA, the CDR3 is TGTGCCAGGACAGGAGAGGACCCTAGCAATCAGCCCCAGCATTTT. Together with reference TRBV25-1 and TRBJ1-5, the CDR3 gives the full variable domain: EADIYQTPRYLVIGTGKKITLECSQTMGHDKMYWYQQDPGMELHLIHYSYGVNSTEKGDLSSESTVSRIRTEHFPLTLESARPSHTSQYLCARTGEDPSNQPQHFGDGTRLSIL.

V usage is TRBV4-1 and J usage is TRBJ2-3; possible D gene TRBD2, 5 bases. CDR1 and CDR2 from the germline V gene are MGHRA and YSYEKL. The germline V and J ends were trimmed by 4 bases and 3 bases, with 11 bases remaining between them. The CDR3 spans 14 residues. The DNA of the CDR3 is TGCGCCAGCAGCCGGGTACGGGGTACAGATACGCAGTATTTT. Its translation is CASSRVRGTDTQYF.

The J gene is TRBJ2-1, the V gene TRBV13; 9 bases are a match to TRBD2. The CDR3 has 14 residues. CDR1 and CDR2 from the germline V gene are PRHDT and FYEKMQ (reference sequence). With V trimmed by 4 bases and J by 8 bases, 6 bases remained unmatched. In nucleotides, the CDR3 is TGTGCCAGCAGCTCCGGGACTAGCTTCTATGAGCAGTTCTTC. Translation: CASSSGTSFYEQFF.

The J gene is TRBJ1-1, the V gene TRBV4-1, with a possible D match to TRBD1 (6 bases). Per the germline V gene, CDR1 is MGHRA and CDR2 is YSYEKL. This CDR3 has 14 amino acids. Trimming stripped 1 base from V and 8 bases from J, with 14 bases between. CDR3 residues: CASSQARGGQEAFF. DNA for the CDR3: TGCGCCAGCAGCCAAGCGCGGGGGGGGCAGGAAGCTTTCTTT.

The genes are TRBV28 and TRBJ2-7; 8 bases match TRBD2. The CDR3 consists of 15 residues. The germline gives CDR1 MDHEN, CDR2 SYDVKM. Unmatched junction bases numbered 8, after V lost 6 bases and J lost 1 base. The CDR3 DNA reads as TGTGCCAGCAGCCCGGGAGGGACCCTTTCCTACGAGCAGTACTTC. Amino acid sequence: CASSPGGTLSYEQYF.

The chain combines TRBV18 with TRBJ2-1; 8 bases agree with TRBD1. The germline V gene encodes CDR1 KGHSH and CDR2 LQKENI. This CDR3 has 14 residues. Trimming took 6 bases from V and 1 from J; bases not matched to a gene: 2. The CDR3 bases are TGTGCCAGCTCGGGGGACAGGTCCTACAATGAGCAGTTCTTC. Its protein is CASSGDRSYNEQFF.

The V call is TRBV5-6, the J call TRBJ2-7; 8 positions match TRBD1. The V segment lost 5 bases and the J segment 6 bases; nucleotides outside the gene matches: 7. The CDR3 length is 13 residues. Germline values: CDR1 SGHDT, CDR2 YYEEEE. CDR3: CASSRQGLSEQYF. As DNA, the CDR3 is TGTGCCAGCAGTAGACAGGGGTTAAGCGAGCAGTACTTC.

This chain connects TRBV11-2 to TRBJ2-4; D is possibly TRBD1 or TRBD2 (5 bases each). Deletions cut 5 bases from V and 6 bases from J, with 14 bases between. The CDR3 runs 14 residues. The germline V gene has CDR1 SGHAT and CDR2 FQNNGV. CDR3: CASSGTEERNIQYF. The DNA of the CDR3 is TGTGCCAGCAGCGGGACGGAAGAGCGAAACATTCAGTACTTC.

This chain connects TRBV19 to TRBJ1-1, with D unresolved. The CDR3 length is 14 residues. V was cut by 4 bases and J by 1 base, with 10 bases left in between. Per the germline V gene, CDR1 is LNHDA and CDR2 is SQIVND (reference sequence). CDR3 sequence (DNA): TGTGCCAGTAGTAGCCGGGGTCGGAACACTGAAGCTTTCTTT. It encodes CASSSRGRNTEAFF.

The CDR3, as DNA: TGTGCCAGCAGCTTGCCCCCGGACAGGCAGAACACTGAAGCTTTCTTT. It is translated as CASSLPPDRQNTEAFF. V is TRBV5-4 and J is TRBJ1-1; 7 bases agree with TRBD1. V trimming: 1 base; J trimming: 1 base; junction bases outside the gene matches: 7. This CDR3 is built from 16 residues. Germline V CDR1 and CDR2: SGHNT, YYREEE (reference sequence).

V usage is TRBV11-2 and J usage is TRBJ2-5; weak D call: TRBD2 (5 bases). CDR1 and CDR2 from the germline V gene are SGHAT and FQNNGV. The V gene lost 1 base and the J gene lost 5 bases, with 14 bases spanning the gap. This CDR3 has 15 amino acids. CDR3: CASSLVLSGSETQYF. For the CDR3, the DNA is TGTGCCAGCAGCTTAGTCCTCTCGGGGAGTGAGACCCAGTACTTC.

CDR3 protein: CASSQDFREGGETQYF. CDR3 in DNA: TGCGCCAGCAGCCAAGATTTCCGGGAGGGTGGGGAGACCCAGTACTTC. The chain recombines TRBV4-3 with TRBJ2-5; 8 bases are shared with TRBD2. This CDR3 region has 16 residues. CDR1 LGHNA and CDR2 YSLEER come from the germline V gene. With V trimmed by 0 bases and J by 5 bases, 8 bases remained unmatched.

The chain links TRBV9 to TRBJ2-3, with TRBD2 matching 7 bases. The CDR3 length is 12 residues. The germline V gene encodes CDR1 SGDLS and CDR2 YYNGEE. With 4 bases clipped from V and 5 bases from J, the junction kept 1 base outside the gene matches. The chain's CDR3 is CASSRTRDTQYF. In DNA, the CDR3 is TGTGCCAGCAGCCGGACTAGAGATACGCAGTATTTT.

The chain uses TRBV5-1 and TRBJ2-3; 11 bases fit TRBD1. The V and J ends lost 4 bases and 0 bases, in that order; junction bases with no gene match: 7. The CDR3 runs 17 residues. CDR1 is SGHRS and CDR2 is YFSETQ in the germline V gene. The CDR3 DNA is TGCGCCAGCAGCCCGGGACAGGGGGTCCAAAGCACAGATACGCAGTATTTT. It yields the protein CASSPGQGVQSTDTQYF.